Listed here are 7 T cell receptor beta chains from one sample, sequenced in a study of CD8 T cells in Susac syndrome. Random hexamers primed reverse transcription of about 0.45 to 1 ug RNA. TCRdb re-called the immunoSEQ multiplex PCR reads with MiXCR, one entry per CDR3 protein. The data show some 97,000 distinct CDR3 sequences, nearly 97% seen once. Specimen: CD8+ T cells from PBMCs. Source of these receptors: a human donor with Susac syndrome.

The genes are TRBV9 and TRBJ2-1; D gene unclear. Trimming stripped 4 bases from V and 2 bases from J, with 10 bases between. Per the germline V gene, CDR1 is SGDLS and CDR2 is YYNGEE. The CDR3 has 14 residues. The CDR3 loop is CASSPIGAYNEQFF. In DNA form, the CDR3 reads TGTGCCAGCAGCCCGATTGGGGCCTACAATGAGCAGTTCTTC.

The gene calls are TRBV2 and TRBJ1-2, with D possibly TRBD1 on 5 matching bases. V gave up 10 bases and J gave up 8 bases, with 17 bases separating them. CDR3 length: 12 amino acids. From germline, CDR1 is SNHLY and CDR2 FYNNEI. The CDR3 spells CATTVQASGYTF. The CDR3, as DNA: TGTGCCACAACCGTACAGGCCTCGGGCTACACCTTC.

The rearrangement uses TRBV27 and TRBJ2-1; 7 nucleotides match TRBD1. The germline gives CDR1 MNHEY, CDR2 SMNVEV (reference sequence). CDR3 size: 12 residues. With V trimmed by 5 bases and J by 9 bases, 4 bases remained unmatched. The CDR3 DNA follows: TGTGCCAGCAGTCTATACAGGGGTGAGCAGTTCTTC. Its translation: CASSLYRGEQFF.

This clonotype was detected only once. This chain connects TRBV13 to TRBJ2-5, with D possibly being TRBD2 (5 bases). CDR3 size: 16 residues. Germline lookup yields CDR1 PRHDT and CDR2 FYEKMQ (reference sequence). The V and J ends lost 2 bases and 1 base respectively, with 14 bases between them. The CDR3 sequence is CASSLRVAGLQETQYF. CDR3 coding DNA: TGTGCCAGCAGCTTACGGGTGGCGGGTCTCCAAGAGACCCAGTACTTC.

This clonotype showed up just a few times. The rearrangement joins TRBV3-1 to TRBJ2-3; D is possibly TRBD1 (6 bases). V was shortened by 5 bases and J by 5 bases, with 14 bases between the two germline ends. This CDR3 has 14 amino acids. CDR1 is LGHDT and CDR2 is YNNKEL in the germline V gene (reference sequence). The CDR3 loop is CASSWGQGRDTQYF. Here the CDR3 DNA reads TGTGCCAGCAGCTGGGGGCAGGGGCGAGATACGCAGTATTTT.

The rearrangement uses TRBV7-2 and TRBJ2-5; D may be TRBD1 (6 bases). V dropped 2 bases and J dropped 0 bases, with 7 bases sitting between them. The V gene's germline CDR1 is SGHTA and CDR2 FQGNSA. The CDR3 runs to 14 residues. CDR3 sequence reads: CASSLNRDQETQYF. The CDR3 DNA sequence: TGTGCCAGCAGCTTAAACAGGGACCAAGAGACCCAGTACTTC.

The gene calls are TRBV12-3 or TRBV12-4 and TRBJ1-6; tentative D call: TRBD1 (5 bases). Deletions cut 3 bases from V and 7 bases from J, with 10 bases between. This CDR3 comprises 14 residues. The DNA for the CDR3 is TGTGCCAGCAGTTTGGGGGGAAGGAATTCACCCCTCCACTTT. Its translation: CASSLGGRNSPLHF.